This T cell receptor (beta chain) was identified during a study of T cell responses to AZD1222 COVID-19 vaccine. Study outcomes and limitations: A rise in Spike-specific TCR breadth and depth followed two AZD1222 doses. In the spike-specific TCR repertoire, nearly half reportedly target unmutated variant regions.

Using immunoSEQ multiplex PCR, the repertoire was profiled, and TCRdb retains in-frame clones only, with some absent. The sample has 85,000 to 100,000 clones; 80% to 90% are singletons. A note on this clone: Its target is not known.

With 0 bases clipped from V and 5 bases from J, the junction kept 11 bases outside the gene matches. CDR1 and CDR2 (germline): LGHNA, YNFKEQ. The CDR3 is 17 residues long. The sample was peripheral blood, taken on day 0 of AZD1222 vaccination. The clonotype comes from an adult in good health. This sequence joins TRBV4-2 and TRBJ2-3; 7 nucleotides align to TRBD1. In DNA form, the CDR3 reads TGTGCCAGCAGCCAAGATCCCCGACAGGGTACGGGAGATACGCAGTATTTT. It translates to CASSQDPRQGTGDTQYF.